These 30 T cell receptor beta chains share one sample of origin, sequenced in a study of T cells of healthy individuals. TCRdb processed the 5' RACE reads anew with MiXCR; each CDR3 protein has one entry. The sample lists about 96,000 distinct CDR3 sequences, 17% occurring once. These receptors all come from a human donor in good health.

The table lists this clonotype with a few counts. This chain connects TRBV5-1 to TRBJ1-1; D is unresolved. The CDR3 loop spans 14 amino acids. Germline V CDR1 and CDR2: SGHRS, YFSETQ. The germline V and J ends were trimmed by 4 bases and 0 bases, with 10 bases remaining between them. CDR3 nucleotide sequence: TGCGCCAGCAGCCCGGCAACAGTGAACACTGAAGCTTTCTTT. Its translation: CASSPATVNTEAFF.

The sample holds many counts of this clonotype. This rearrangement joins TRBV7-9 to TRBJ1-3; 10 bases are shared with TRBD1. Germline loops: CDR1 SEHNR, CDR2 FQNEAQ (reference sequence). CDR3 length: 15 amino acids. J lost 6 bases, V lost 5 bases, and 7 bases had no gene match. In nucleotides, the CDR3 is TGTGCCAGCAGCCAGGACAGGGGGAATTCAAACACCATATATTTT. Residues: CASSQDRGNSNTIYF.

The genes are TRBV20-1 and TRBJ2-2, with 9 bases lining up with TRBD2. The ends lost 2 bases at V and 6 bases at J; junction bases unmatched: 1. Germline CDR1 DFQATT, CDR2 SNEGSKA (reference sequence). This CDR3 has 13 residues. Written as DNA, the CDR3 is TGCAGTGCTAGAAAGCGGGAGGCCGGGGAGCTGTTTTTT. The encoded protein is CSARKREAGELFF.

This clonotype was seen repeatedly, ten times or more. The chain recombines TRBV7-2 with TRBJ2-1; D is ambiguous. Germline values: CDR1 SGHTA, CDR2 FQGNSA. CDR3 length equals 16 residues. The germline V and J ends were trimmed by 0 bases and 4 bases, with 13 bases remaining between them. CDR3 nucleotides: TGTGCCAGCAGCTTAGCGTTTGGGCTCCAGTACAATGAGCAGTTCTTC. Translating gives CASSLAFGLQYNEQFF.

In this sample, this clonotype turned up a few times. The chain employs TRBV10-3 and TRBJ1-3; no clear D. This CDR3 region has 14 residues. CDR1 is ENHRY and CDR2 is SYGVKD in the germline V gene. V dropped 5 bases and J dropped 3 bases, with 11 bases sitting between them. CDR3 amino acids: CAISPLQDGNTIYF. The DNA for the CDR3 is TGTGCCATCAGTCCCCTGCAGGATGGAAACACCATATATTTT.

The chain employs TRBV5-1 and TRBJ2-5; D remains unclear. Trimming removed 7 bases from V and 0 bases from J, with 4 bases in between. The CDR3 totals 11 residues. In germline, CDR1 is SGHRS, CDR2 YFSETQ. In DNA, the CDR3 is TGCGCCAGCGGCTACCAAGAGACCCAGTACTTC. Its protein is CASGYQETQYF.

This clonotype is categorized as medium-sized. The CDR3: CASSQDSSGVPAGELFF. DNA for the CDR3: TGTGCCAGCAGCCAAGACAGTAGCGGGGTACCTGCCGGGGAGCTGTTTTTT. The gene calls are TRBV4-2 and TRBJ2-2; 8 nucleotides align to TRBD2. After removal of 0 bases from V and 6 bases from J, the junction contained 9 bases not matched to a gene. Germline CDR1 and CDR2: LGHNA and YNFKEQ. There are 17 residues in the CDR3.

This chain joins TRBV10-2 and TRBJ1-1; D may be TRBD1 (6 bases). Germline V gives CDR1 WSHSY, CDR2 SAAADI. V lost 0 bases and J 1 base, leaving 12 bases between the germline ends. CDR3 length: 16 amino acids. The CDR3 spells CASSESKGVGNTEAFF. CDR3 DNA sequence: TGCGCCAGCAGTGAGTCGAAGGGGGTTGGGAACACTGAAGCTTTCTTT.

This clonotype appeared a few times. The chain has TRBV2 and TRBJ1-5; possibly TRBD1 for D (5 bases). This CDR3 spans 14 amino acids. The V and J ends lost 7 bases and 4 bases respectively, with 14 bases between them. CDR1 is SNHLY and CDR2 is FYNNEI in the germline V gene. The CDR3 DNA is TGTGCCAGCACCGGGGGAGGGTCTAATCAGCCCCAGCATTTT. The encoded protein is CASTGGGSNQPQHF.

This chain links TRBV7-9 with TRBJ1-5, with TRBD1 matching over 12 bases. Germline CDR1 is SEHNR and CDR2 is FQNEAQ (reference sequence). This CDR3 spans 14 amino acids. V shed 5 bases and J 7 bases; nucleotides not matched to a gene: 3. CDR3 in amino acids: CASSPGTGGQPQHF. The CDR3 nucleotides read TGTGCCAGCAGCCCTGGGACAGGGGGCCAGCCCCAGCATTTT.

In this sample, this clonotype turned up many times. The chain recombines TRBV5-1 with TRBJ2-3; D is possibly TRBD1 or TRBD2 (5 bases each). Germline CDR1 is SGHRS and CDR2 is YFSETQ. V lost 0 bases, J lost 7 bases, and 12 bases lay in between. This CDR3 has 14 residues. The chain's CDR3 is CASSLEAGDHTQYF. CDR3 in DNA: TGCGCCAGCAGCTTGGAAGCCGGGGACCATACGCAGTATTTT. Full variable domain (missing parts from reference TRBV5-1 and TRBJ2-3): KAGVTQTPRYLIKTRGQQVTLSCSPISGHRSVSWYQQTPGQGLQFLFEYFSETQRNKGNFPGRFSGRQFSNSRSEMNVSTLELGDSALYLCASSLEAGDHTQYFGPGTRLTVL.

This clonotype was detected ten times or more. V usage is TRBV28 and J usage is TRBJ1-4; D not certain. The CDR3 is 14 amino acids. Trimming pared 4 bases from V and 8 bases from J, leaving 14 bases between. The germline V gene encodes CDR1 MDHEN and CDR2 SYDVKM. This CDR3 is CASSSRRAGEKLFF. The CDR3, as DNA: TGTGCCAGCAGTTCCCGGCGTGCCGGGGAAAAACTGTTTTTT.

This clonotype has only a few counts. The V call is TRBV27, the J call TRBJ2-1; 10 bases agree with TRBD2. CDR1 MNHEY and CDR2 SMNVEV come from the germline V gene (reference sequence). The CDR3 has 19 residues. J gave up 8 bases and V 5 bases, and 21 bases lay outside the gene matches. The CDR3 region is CASSPNPVGLAVVRHEQFF. For the CDR3, the DNA is TGTGCCAGCAGTCCTAACCCCGTTGGACTAGCGGTCGTGCGGCATGAGCAGTTCTTC.

Ten or more counts support this clonotype. The chain is built from TRBV28 and TRBJ2-1; 10 bases fit TRBD2. The V segment lost 3 bases and the J segment 4 bases; nucleotides outside the gene matches: 3. The germline gives CDR1 MDHEN, CDR2 SYDVKM. The CDR3 sequence is 15 residues long. The CDR3 nucleotides read TGTGCCAGCAGTTTGGAGCGGGGGGGTTACAATGAGCAGTTCTTC. As protein: CASSLERGGYNEQFF.

This clonotype has a count of ten or more. V is TRBV11-1 and J is TRBJ2-5; TRBD1 aligns across 10 bases. The V gene end was trimmed by 4 bases and the J gene end by 2 bases; junction bases not matched to a gene: 1. The germline gives CDR1 SGHAT, CDR2 FQDESV (reference sequence). The CDR3 has 14 amino acids. The CDR3 sequence is CASSWGQGQETQYF. Written as DNA, the CDR3 is TGTGCCAGCAGCTGGGGACAGGGGCAAGAGACCCAGTACTTC.

The rearrangement links TRBV7-2 to TRBJ2-2; TRBD2 agrees at 9 bases. CDR1 and CDR2 from the germline V gene are SGHTA and FQGNSA. The CDR3 has 18 amino acids. V lost 2 bases and J lost 0; bases outside the gene matches: 7. CDR3 DNA: TGTGCCAGCAGCTTAAGTCCAGCGGGAGGCGCGAACACCGGGGAGCTGTTTTTT. Protein: CASSLSPAGGANTGELFF.

This clonotype was detected ten times or more. This chain's CDR3 is CSASWAGGPYNEQFF. The CDR3 coding sequence is TGCAGTGCTAGTTGGGCGGGTGGGCCCTACAATGAGCAGTTCTTC. The chain uses TRBV20-1 and TRBJ2-1; possibly TRBD2 for D (5 bases). The V end was cut by 3 bases, the J end by 2 bases, with 14 bases between. Germline V CDR1 and CDR2: DFQATT, SNEGSKA (reference sequence). The CDR3 covers 15 residues.

This clonotype has only a few counts. Written as DNA, the CDR3 is TGTGCCAGCAGCTTGACAGGGGAGGTTTCCTACGAGCAGTACTTC. Protein: CASSLTGEVSYEQYF. The rearrangement joins TRBV5-5 to TRBJ2-7, with a tentative D call TRBD1 (7 bases). This CDR3 has 15 amino acids. Germline loops: CDR1 SGHKS, CDR2 YYEKEE (reference sequence). V gave up 1 base and J gave up 1 base, with 12 bases separating them. The full variable domain, rest sourced from reference TRBV5-5 and TRBJ2-7, is DAGVTQSPTHLIKTRGQQVTLRCSPISGHKSVSWYQQVLGQGPQFIFQYYEKEERGRGNFPDRFSARQFPNYSSELNVNALLLGDSALYLCASSLTGEVSYEQYFGPGTRLTVT.

The chain employs TRBV6-1 and TRBJ2-1; 7 nucleotides align to TRBD2. The CDR3 loop spans 15 amino acids. Looked up from germline, CDR1 is MNHNS and CDR2 is SASEGT. V was clipped by 2 bases and J by 1 base; unmatched bases: 2. This CDR3 is CASSELGGSYNEQFF. In DNA form, the CDR3 reads TGTGCCAGCAGTGAATTGGGGGGGTCCTACAATGAGCAGTTCTTC.

This clonotype was observed a handful of times. The chain joins TRBV5-6 to TRBJ2-6; D gene unclear. Deletions cut 0 bases from V and 2 bases from J, with 9 bases between. The germline gives CDR1 SGHDT, CDR2 YYEEEE. The CDR3 has 16 residues. The CDR3, as DNA: TGTGCCAGCAGCTTGGGCTTTGGCCCTGGGGCCAACGTCCTGACTTTC. Its protein product is CASSLGFGPGANVLTF.

Remarks on this clonotype: An end of the junction does not agree with germline; a read error may underlie this. This chain connects TRBV7-2 to TRBJ2-3; D remains ambiguous. CDR3 length: 12 amino acids. CDR1 and CDR2 from the germline V gene are SGHTA and FQGNSA. This chain's CDR3 is CASSPPTDTRYF. CDR3 DNA sequence: TGTGCCAGCAGCCCTCCCACAGATACGCGGTATTTT.

The table lists this clonotype with many counts. V usage is TRBV20-1 and J usage is TRBJ2-7, with 13 bases matching TRBD2. Germline V CDR1 and CDR2: DFQATT, SNEGSKA (reference sequence). The CDR3 length is 16 residues. V trimming: 3 bases; J trimming: 2 bases; junction bases outside the gene matches: 7. The CDR3 is CSASALAGGSPYEQYF. The CDR3 nucleotides are TGCAGTGCTAGCGCACTAGCGGGAGGGTCCCCCTACGAGCAGTACTTC.

V usage is TRBV28 and J usage is TRBJ1-1; unclear D gene. Germline CDR1 MDHEN, CDR2 SYDVKM. The CDR3 sequence is 15 residues long. V was pared by 1 base and J by 1 base, with 10 bases between. CDR3 sequence reads: CASSLLRVRNTEAFF. The CDR3 coding sequence is TGTGCCAGCAGTTTATTGAGGGTCCGGAACACTGAAGCTTTCTTT.

This rearrangement joins TRBV28 to TRBJ2-7; tentatively, D is TRBD2 (5 bases). Germline CDR1 is MDHEN and CDR2 is SYDVKM. V was pared by 4 bases and J by 7 bases, with 20 bases between. This CDR3 region has 15 residues. CDR3 sequence: CASSSPASLDSEQYF. DNA for the CDR3: TGTGCCAGCAGTTCCCCGGCTAGCCTCGACTCTGAGCAGTACTTC.

The chain recombines TRBV20-1 with TRBJ2-7; 10 nucleotides agree with TRBD1. The ends lost 0 bases at V and 4 bases at J; junction bases unmatched: 6. Per germline, CDR1 DFQATT and CDR2 SNEGSKA (reference sequence). The CDR3 spans 15 residues. CDR3 protein: CSAREPTGGAYEQYF. Here the CDR3 DNA reads TGCAGTGCTAGAGAGCCGACAGGGGGCGCGTACGAGCAGTACTTC.

This chain links TRBV5-5 with TRBJ1-5, with 7 bases lining up with TRBD1. This CDR3 has 15 residues. V shed 0 bases and J 4 bases; nucleotides not matched to a gene: 4. From germline, CDR1 is SGHKS and CDR2 YYEKEE (reference sequence). This CDR3 reads CASSLDDRENQPQHF. The CDR3 DNA reads TGTGCCAGCAGCTTGGATGACAGGGAAAATCAGCCCCAGCATTTT.

In its sample, this clonotype was seen many times. This chain links TRBV6-4 with TRBJ2-6; TRBD1 matches at 9 bases. Germline loops: CDR1 MRHNA, CDR2 SNTAGT. The V segment lost 0 bases and the J segment 0 bases; nucleotides outside the gene matches: 3. CDR3 length: 18 amino acids. The DNA of the CDR3 is TGTGCCAGCAGTGACTCAACAGGGGGCCCCTCTGGGGCCAACGTCCTGACTTTC. Amino acids: CASSDSTGGPSGANVLTF.

J is TRBJ2-1 and V is TRBV4-1; possibly TRBD2 for D (5 bases). CDR3 size: 16 residues. Germline CDR1 reads MGHRA; CDR2 reads YSYEKL. The V end was cut by 1 base, the J end by 8 bases, with 18 bases between. In DNA form, the CDR3 reads TGCGCCAGCAGCCAAGGGAGGTTACTGGCCATGGATGAGCAGTTCTTC. Its translation is CASSQGRLLAMDEQFF.

The CDR3 nucleotides are TGTGCCAGCAGCCCGGGGGCCACCCCAGAGACCCAGTACTTC. It codes for CASSPGATPETQYF. This chain links TRBV7-2 with TRBJ2-5, with D perhaps being TRBD1 or TRBD2 (6 bases each). CDR3 length: 14 amino acids. Trimming stripped 5 bases from V and 4 bases from J, with 14 bases between. The germline gives CDR1 SGHTA, CDR2 FQGNSA.

The V call is TRBV6-2 or TRBV6-3, the J call TRBJ2-3, with D tentatively TRBD2 (6 bases). There are 15 residues in the CDR3. The germline V gene encodes CDR1 MNHEY and CDR2 SVGEGT. Trimming shortened V by 6 bases and J by 2 bases, and 15 bases separated the two germline ends. The CDR3 reads CASSQTSRFTDTQYF. The CDR3 nucleotides are TGTGCCAGCAGCCAAACTAGCCGATTCACAGATACGCAGTATTTT.